One and the same sample provided the 32 T cell receptor beta chains below, sequenced in a study of T cells after yellow fever vaccination. One entry per CDR3 protein results from TCRdb running MiXCR on the 5' RACE reads. The table has around 610,000 distinct CDR3 sequences, about 14% seen once. The sequenced sample was PBMCs, obtained on the day of the yellow fever booster vaccination. The receptor source for this set is a man under 40 who received the YFV17D yellow fever vaccine.

This clonotype was seen ten or more times. This rearrangement joins TRBV27 to TRBJ2-1, with D uncertain. V lost 6 bases and J lost 9, with 15 bases in between. The germline gives CDR1 MNHEY, CDR2 SMNVEV (reference sequence). This CDR3 contains 13 residues. The CDR3 sequence: CASRAPPGLEQFF. In DNA, the CDR3 is TGTGCCAGCAGGGCCCCCCCGGGTCTTGAGCAGTTCTTC.

The table lists this clonotype with many counts. The chain recombines TRBV7-8 with TRBJ2-2; D may be TRBD2 (5 bases). This CDR3 comprises 15 residues. Germline V lookup: CDR1 SGHVS, CDR2 FQNEAQ. V was shortened by 5 bases and J by 6 bases, with 16 bases between the two germline ends. This chain's CDR3 is CASSIRLSSAGELFF. The CDR3 bases are TGTGCCAGCAGCATTCGACTATCCAGCGCCGGGGAGCTGTTTTTT.

This clonotype was seen a few times. The chain is built from TRBV16 and TRBJ2-2; TRBD1 is a possible D gene (5 bases). This CDR3 is 16 amino acids long. The germline V gene encodes CDR1 KGHSY and CDR2 FQNENV. The ends were cut back, 3 bases at V and 4 bases at J, with 15 bases in the middle. The CDR3 DNA reads TGTGCCAGCAGCCACCCGGCAGGGTTCGGCACCGGGGAGCTGTTTTTT. Amino acid sequence: CASSHPAGFGTGELFF. The full variable domain, in which reference TRBV16 and TRBJ2-2 provide the parts outside the CDR3, is GEEVAQTPKHLVRGEGQKAKLYCAPIKGHSYVFWYQQVLKNEFKFLISFQNENVFDETGMPKERFSAKCLPNSPCSLEIQATKLEDSAVYFCASSHPAGFGTGELFFGEGSRLTVL.

This clonotype came up a few times. This sequence joins TRBV7-9 and TRBJ2-7; TRBD2 matches 8 bases. There are 14 residues in the CDR3. Germline loops: CDR1 SEHNR, CDR2 FQNEAQ (reference sequence). The trim removed 6 bases at V and 3 bases at J, leaving 7 bases unmatched. The CDR3 loop reads CASSRSGGFYEQYF. CDR3 coding DNA: TGTGCCAGCAGTAGGAGCGGGGGTTTCTACGAGCAGTACTTC.

This clonotype was seen ten or more times. This chain uses TRBV29-1 with TRBJ2-5, with 7 bases identical to TRBD2. This CDR3 has 14 amino acids. The trim removed 7 bases at V and 3 bases at J, leaving 11 bases unmatched. The germline V gene encodes CDR1 SQVTM and CDR2 ANQGSEA. As DNA, the CDR3 is TGCAGCGCTGGGGGACCGGGACTAAAAGAGACCCAGTACTTC. Its translation is CSAGGPGLKETQYF.

The sample holds many counts of this clonotype. The chain couples TRBV14 to TRBJ2-3; D call uncertain. Germline values: CDR1 SGHDN, CDR2 FVKESK. The CDR3 length is 13 residues. The V gene lost 1 base and the J gene lost 4 bases, with 6 bases spanning the gap. This chain's CDR3 is CASSQVGSDTQYF. The CDR3 DNA is TGTGCCAGCAGCCAAGTAGGATCAGATACGCAGTATTTT.

This clonotype was counted only a few times. The V call is TRBV4-3, the J call TRBJ2-1; unclear D gene. Deletions cut 5 bases from V and 3 bases from J, with 17 bases between. Germline CDR1 is LGHNA and CDR2 is YSLEER. This CDR3 has 16 amino acids. CDR3 amino acids: CASSETSGELYNEQFF. The CDR3, as DNA: TGCGCCAGCAGCGAAACGTCAGGAGAACTCTACAATGAGCAGTTCTTC.

V and J are TRBV20-1 and TRBJ2-7; 8 bases align to TRBD1. From germline, CDR1 is DFQATT and CDR2 SNEGSKA (reference sequence). The CDR3 has 17 residues. The V and J ends lost 3 bases and 6 bases, in that order; junction bases with no gene match: 19. The DNA of the CDR3 is TGCAGTGCTAGGGCAAACCCCAGGCAGGGGGCTAACGGCGAGCAGTACTTC. Translating it yields CSARANPRQGANGEQYF.

The chain recombines TRBV5-7 with TRBJ1-6; unclear D gene. TRBV5-7 is known as an ORF, though its function is uncertain. V lost 4 bases to trimming and J lost 4 bases, with 12 bases between them. This CDR3 has 15 residues. DNA of the CDR3: TGTGCCAGCAGCACGAGTACAGCTTATAATTCACCCCTCCACTTT. It codes for CASSTSTAYNSPLHF.

This clonotype was counted only a few times. V usage is TRBV19 and J usage is TRBJ2-3; D uncertain. The CDR3 is 16 amino acids. Germline V gene data show CDR1 as LNHDA and CDR2 as SQIVND (reference sequence). Trimming removed 7 bases at V and 1 base at J, with 18 bases between. DNA for the CDR3: TGTGCCAGTACCCTTGACATTCGGGCCGGCACAGATACGCAGTATTTT. This codes for CASTLDIRAGTDTQYF.

At least ten counts were recorded for this clonotype. The chain couples TRBV5-1 to TRBJ2-2; TRBD1 aligns across 7 bases. This CDR3 is built from 15 residues. From germline, CDR1 is SGHRS and CDR2 YFSETQ. The V and J ends lost 4 bases and 7 bases, in that order; junction bases with no gene match: 10. CDR3 bases: TGCGCCAGCAGCCCCCTCGAGGGGGCGATCGGGGAGCTGTTTTTT. Translating it yields CASSPLEGAIGELFF. Drawing the rest from reference TRBV5-1 and TRBJ2-2, the complete variable domain is KAGVTQTPRYLIKTRGQQVTLSCSPISGHRSVSWYQQTPGQGLQFLFEYFSETQRNKGNFPGRFSGRQFSNSRSEMNVSTLELGDSALYLCASSPLEGAIGELFFGEGSRLTVL.

The gene calls are TRBV19 and TRBJ1-5, with D hard to call. The germline V and J ends were trimmed by 5 bases and 0 bases, with 11 bases remaining between them. This CDR3 is built from 15 residues. Germline CDR1 is LNHDA and CDR2 is SQIVND (reference sequence). CDR3 sequence (DNA): TGTGCCAGTAGTTGGTCCAGAGATAGCAATCAGCCCCAGCATTTT. This translates into CASSWSRDSNQPQHF.

This clonotype has only a few counts. V gene TRBV5-5 combines with J gene TRBJ2-7, with D possibly TRBD1 on 6 matching bases. V dropped 2 bases and J dropped 4 bases, with 10 bases sitting between them. The CDR3 length is 13 residues. Per the germline V gene, CDR1 is SGHKS and CDR2 is YYEKEE (reference sequence). CDR3 in amino acids: CASSFQGRYEQYF. The CDR3 bases are TGTGCCAGCAGCTTTCAGGGGCGGTACGAGCAGTACTTC.

This clonotype showed up just a few times. The rearrangement links TRBV15 to TRBJ2-5; tentative D call: TRBD2 (6 bases). The germline V gene has CDR1 LNHNV and CDR2 YYDKDF (reference sequence). The CDR3 length is 14 residues. Between the trimmed V and J ends, which lost 5 bases and 1 base, there was a span of 11 bases. The CDR3 DNA sequence: TGTGCCACCAGCCTCACTAGCTTCCAAGAGACCCAGTACTTC. Residues: CATSLTSFQETQYF.

The chain has TRBV5-6 and TRBJ2-3; no firm D call. V was clipped by 0 bases and J by 4 bases, with 9 bases between them. Germline loops: CDR1 SGHDT, CDR2 YYEEEE. This CDR3 is 14 amino acids long. The chain's CDR3 is CASSLEWLADTQYF. CDR3 sequence (DNA): TGTGCCAGCAGCTTGGAATGGCTTGCAGATACGCAGTATTTT.

The sample holds many counts of this clonotype. The V and J genes are TRBV12-3 or TRBV12-4 and TRBJ2-2, with 10 bases aligning to TRBD2. The junction had 2 bases not matched to a gene; V was cut back by 6 bases and J by 1 base. The CDR3 is 15 residues long. In DNA, the CDR3 is TGTGCCAGCAGCCGGACTAGCGGGAACACCGGGGAGCTGTTTTTT. Protein sequence: CASSRTSGNTGELFF.

This chain links TRBV29-1 with TRBJ2-7, with D perhaps TRBD1 (6 bases). The ends were cut back, 4 bases at V and 3 bases at J, with 13 bases in the middle. This CDR3 is built from 13 residues. The germline CDR1 and CDR2 sequences are SQVTM and ANQGSEA. Here the CDR3 DNA reads TGCAGCGTTGGGCCAGGGGTCGACTACGAGCAGTACTTC. It codes for CSVGPGVDYEQYF.

There are a few counts of this clonotype. This chain connects TRBV6-5 to TRBJ1-6, with D tentatively TRBD1 (5 bases). Germline V lookup: CDR1 MNHEY, CDR2 SVGAGI. The CDR3 has 17 amino acids. Trimming cost V 0 bases and J 10 bases, with 19 bases left between them. CDR3 in DNA: TGTGCCAGCAGTTACTCGCGCAGGGAGAGTTACCGATCACCCCTCCACTTT. It specifies CASSYSRRESYRSPLHF.

The chain recombines TRBV13 with TRBJ2-1; 9 bases agree with TRBD2. CDR1 is PRHDT, CDR2 FYEKMQ, per germline (reference sequence). J was trimmed by 8 bases and V by 5 bases; bases with no gene match: 7. CDR3 length: 14 residues. The CDR3 bases are TGTGCCAGCAGCACAATGCTAGCGGGACATGAGCAGTTCTTC. Translation gives CASSTMLAGHEQFF.

This clonotype was observed a handful of times. The rearrangement uses TRBV7-9 and TRBJ2-2, with D possibly matching TRBD1 (6 bases). Trimming removed 5 bases at V and 9 bases at J, with 10 bases between. The germline V gene has CDR1 SEHNR and CDR2 FQNEAQ (reference sequence). This CDR3 comprises 12 residues. CDR3 region: CASSPGVWELFF. The CDR3 bases are TGTGCCAGCAGCCCAGGGGTTTGGGAGCTGTTTTTT.

This clonotype was seen more than once but under ten times. CDR3 bases: TGTGCCAGCAGTATTCACCTTCGGACGAGAACAGATACGCAGTATTTT. This codes for CASSIHLRTRTDTQYF. This sequence joins TRBV28 and TRBJ2-3; the D is unclear. Germline loops: CDR1 MDHEN, CDR2 SYDVKM. V was shortened by 5 bases and J by 3 bases, with 18 bases between the two germline ends. CDR3 length: 16 amino acids.

In this sample, this clonotype turned up many times. V gene TRBV30 combines with J gene TRBJ2-3; unclear D gene. V lost 1 base to trimming and J lost 7 bases, with 9 bases between them. Germline-derived CDR1 and CDR2 are GTSNPN and SVGIG (reference sequence). This CDR3 contains 12 residues. The CDR3 spells CAWSGAANTQYF. CDR3 coding DNA: TGTGCCTGGAGTGGCGCTGCTAATACGCAGTATTTT.

The chain carries TRBV18 and TRBJ1-5, with D maybe TRBD1 (5 bases). Germline lookup yields CDR1 KGHSH and CDR2 LQKENI. There are 15 residues in the CDR3. Trimming took 1 base from V and 4 from J, leaving 11 bases between them. The CDR3 DNA is TGTGCCAGCTCACCACAGCAGGGTGCGAATCAGCCCCAGCATTTT. It is translated as CASSPQQGANQPQHF. The full variable domain, rest sourced from reference TRBV18 and TRBJ1-5, is NAGVMQNPRHLVRRRGQEARLRCSPMKGHSHVYWYRQLPEEGLKFMVYLQKENIIDESGMPKERFSAEFPKEGPSILRIQQVVRGDSAAYFCASSPQQGANQPQHFGDGTRLSIL.

In this sample, this clonotype turned up a few times. A clone one base away is much larger, so this may be a read error. The chain is built from TRBV7-2 and TRBJ2-3, with D possibly called TRBD1 or TRBD2 (5 bases each). Between the trimmed V and J ends, which lost 1 base and 2 bases, there was a span of 7 bases. From germline, CDR1 is SGHTA and CDR2 FQGNSA. The CDR3 is 14 residues long. The CDR3 sequence: CASSLDGATDTQYF. CDR3 bases: TGTGCCAGCAGCTTAGACGGGGCCACAGATACGCAGTATTTT.

J is TRBJ2-5 and V is TRBV9; 7 bases are shared with TRBD1. CDR3 length equals 14 residues. V shed 3 bases, J shed 7 bases, and the junction held 9 bases outside the gene matches. Per germline, CDR1 SGDLS and CDR2 YYNGEE. CDR3: CASSDPTQGWTQYF. The DNA of the CDR3 is TGTGCCAGCAGCGACCCCACACAGGGGTGGACCCAGTACTTC. The whole variable domain, filled in from reference TRBV9 and TRBJ2-5, reads DSGVTQTPKHLITATGQRVTLRCSPRSGDLSVYWYQQSLDQGLQFLIQYYNGEERAKGNILERFSAQQFPDLHSELNLSSLELGDSALYFCASSDPTQGWTQYFGPGTRLLVL.

This clonotype appeared a few times. The V call is TRBV7-2, the J call TRBJ1-1; D gene unclear. V lost 5 bases and J 7 bases, leaving 20 bases between the germline ends. Germline assignment: CDR1 SGHTA and CDR2 FQGNSA. The CDR3 length is 15 residues. The CDR3 is CASSLGPLRRNEAFF. DNA for the CDR3: TGTGCCAGCAGCCTCGGGCCACTCAGGAGAAATGAAGCTTTCTTT.

This clonotype was seen more than once but under ten times. The V and J genes are TRBV20-1 and TRBJ2-1, with 12 nucleotides matching TRBD2. The CDR3 consists of 16 residues. CDR1 is DFQATT and CDR2 is SNEGSKA in the germline V gene (reference sequence). J gave up 3 bases and V 1 base, and 4 bases lay outside the gene matches. The CDR3 reads CSARGASGRVYNEQFF. The DNA for the CDR3 is TGCAGTGCTAGAGGGGCTAGCGGGAGGGTCTACAATGAGCAGTTCTTC.

This clonotype was observed at least ten times. V and J are TRBV12-3 or TRBV12-4 and TRBJ1-2; D call uncertain. V was clipped by 6 bases and J by 8 bases, with 16 bases between them. The CDR3 is 13 residues long. CDR3 bases: TGTGCCAGCAGCCAAACTGCCTCGGGAGGCTACACCTTC. Its translation is CASSQTASGGYTF.

The chain has TRBV29-1 and TRBJ2-7, with a possible D match to TRBD1 (5 bases). Germline loops: CDR1 SQVTM, CDR2 ANQGSEA. The germline V and J ends were trimmed by 4 bases and 2 bases, with 12 bases remaining between them. The length of the CDR3 is 13 residues. CDR3 in amino acids: CSVAQDRAYEQYF. The CDR3 DNA reads TGCAGCGTTGCTCAAGACAGAGCCTACGAGCAGTACTTC.

There are a few counts of this clonotype. The genes are TRBV5-5 and TRBJ2-5, with TRBD1 as a possible D gene (5 bases). The CDR3 extends over 15 amino acids. Germline CDR1 reads SGHKS; CDR2 reads YYEKEE (reference sequence). Trimming stripped 3 bases from V and 2 bases from J, with 14 bases between. The CDR3 DNA is TGTGCCAGCAGCTCCCAGACAGCCCTTCAAGAGACCCAGTACTTC. Translation gives CASSSQTALQETQYF.

V usage is TRBV29-1 and J usage is TRBJ2-4; D gene ambiguous. The germline CDR1 and CDR2 sequences are SQVTM and ANQGSEA. The CDR3 extends over 12 amino acids. V lost 0 bases to trimming and J lost 2 bases, with 2 bases between them. CDR3 region: CSVEETKNIQYF. In DNA, the CDR3 is TGCAGCGTTGAAGAAACCAAAAACATTCAGTACTTC.

This clonotype was recorded at least ten times. The chain is built from TRBV19 and TRBJ1-6, with a possible D match to TRBD1 (6 bases). CDR3 length: 13 residues. Germline assignment: CDR1 LNHDA and CDR2 SQIVND (reference sequence). V dropped 6 bases and J dropped 13 bases, with 16 bases sitting between them. CDR3 DNA: TGTGCCAGTAGAACCGGGACAAAAGCCCCCCTCCACTTT. As protein: CASRTGTKAPLHF.